This TCR beta chain was obtained from a study of T cell changes during pregnancy in multiple sclerosis. V was trimmed by 0 bases and J by 2 bases, leaving 7 bases between them. From germline, CDR1 is MNHEY and CDR2 SVGAGI. The CDR3 is 14 amino acids. Assay: immunoSEQ multiplex PCR; the TCRdb copy retains only in-frame clones and omits some. The sample shows some 23,000 clones, 70% to 90% of them seen only once. The source is a female donor in good health, enrolled as a control in a pregnancy study. This sample comprised CD4+ T cells from peripheral blood mononuclear cells, obtained in the first trimester of pregnancy. The chain carries TRBV6-5 and TRBJ1-2, with D unclear. CDR3 DNA sequence: TGTGCCAGCAGTTACTCGGTCAGGAACTATGGCTACACCTTC. Translation gives CASSYSVRNYGYTF.